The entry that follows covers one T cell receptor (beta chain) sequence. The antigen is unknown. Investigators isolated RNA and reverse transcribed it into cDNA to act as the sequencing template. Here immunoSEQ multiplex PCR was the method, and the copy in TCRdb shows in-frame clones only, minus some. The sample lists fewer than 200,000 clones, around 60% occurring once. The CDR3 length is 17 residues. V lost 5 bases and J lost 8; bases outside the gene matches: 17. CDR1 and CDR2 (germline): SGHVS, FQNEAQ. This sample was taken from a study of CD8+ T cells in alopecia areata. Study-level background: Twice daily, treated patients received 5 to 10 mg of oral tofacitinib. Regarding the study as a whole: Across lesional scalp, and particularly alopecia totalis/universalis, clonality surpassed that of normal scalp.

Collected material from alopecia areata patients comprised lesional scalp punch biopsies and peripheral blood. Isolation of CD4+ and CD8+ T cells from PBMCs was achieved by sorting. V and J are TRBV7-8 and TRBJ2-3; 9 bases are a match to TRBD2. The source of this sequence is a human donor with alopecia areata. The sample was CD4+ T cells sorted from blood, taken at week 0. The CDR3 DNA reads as TGTGCCAGCAGCCCCCGGGGCCTAGCGGGGTATAGTGCTACGCAGTATTTT. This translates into CASSPRGLAGYSATQYF. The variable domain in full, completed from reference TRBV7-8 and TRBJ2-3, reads GAGVSQSPRYKVAKRGQDVALRCDPISGHVSLFWYQQALGQGPEFLTYFQNEAQLDKSGLPSDRFFAERPEGSVSTLKIQRTQQEDSAVYLCASSPRGLAGYSATQYFGPGTRLTVL.